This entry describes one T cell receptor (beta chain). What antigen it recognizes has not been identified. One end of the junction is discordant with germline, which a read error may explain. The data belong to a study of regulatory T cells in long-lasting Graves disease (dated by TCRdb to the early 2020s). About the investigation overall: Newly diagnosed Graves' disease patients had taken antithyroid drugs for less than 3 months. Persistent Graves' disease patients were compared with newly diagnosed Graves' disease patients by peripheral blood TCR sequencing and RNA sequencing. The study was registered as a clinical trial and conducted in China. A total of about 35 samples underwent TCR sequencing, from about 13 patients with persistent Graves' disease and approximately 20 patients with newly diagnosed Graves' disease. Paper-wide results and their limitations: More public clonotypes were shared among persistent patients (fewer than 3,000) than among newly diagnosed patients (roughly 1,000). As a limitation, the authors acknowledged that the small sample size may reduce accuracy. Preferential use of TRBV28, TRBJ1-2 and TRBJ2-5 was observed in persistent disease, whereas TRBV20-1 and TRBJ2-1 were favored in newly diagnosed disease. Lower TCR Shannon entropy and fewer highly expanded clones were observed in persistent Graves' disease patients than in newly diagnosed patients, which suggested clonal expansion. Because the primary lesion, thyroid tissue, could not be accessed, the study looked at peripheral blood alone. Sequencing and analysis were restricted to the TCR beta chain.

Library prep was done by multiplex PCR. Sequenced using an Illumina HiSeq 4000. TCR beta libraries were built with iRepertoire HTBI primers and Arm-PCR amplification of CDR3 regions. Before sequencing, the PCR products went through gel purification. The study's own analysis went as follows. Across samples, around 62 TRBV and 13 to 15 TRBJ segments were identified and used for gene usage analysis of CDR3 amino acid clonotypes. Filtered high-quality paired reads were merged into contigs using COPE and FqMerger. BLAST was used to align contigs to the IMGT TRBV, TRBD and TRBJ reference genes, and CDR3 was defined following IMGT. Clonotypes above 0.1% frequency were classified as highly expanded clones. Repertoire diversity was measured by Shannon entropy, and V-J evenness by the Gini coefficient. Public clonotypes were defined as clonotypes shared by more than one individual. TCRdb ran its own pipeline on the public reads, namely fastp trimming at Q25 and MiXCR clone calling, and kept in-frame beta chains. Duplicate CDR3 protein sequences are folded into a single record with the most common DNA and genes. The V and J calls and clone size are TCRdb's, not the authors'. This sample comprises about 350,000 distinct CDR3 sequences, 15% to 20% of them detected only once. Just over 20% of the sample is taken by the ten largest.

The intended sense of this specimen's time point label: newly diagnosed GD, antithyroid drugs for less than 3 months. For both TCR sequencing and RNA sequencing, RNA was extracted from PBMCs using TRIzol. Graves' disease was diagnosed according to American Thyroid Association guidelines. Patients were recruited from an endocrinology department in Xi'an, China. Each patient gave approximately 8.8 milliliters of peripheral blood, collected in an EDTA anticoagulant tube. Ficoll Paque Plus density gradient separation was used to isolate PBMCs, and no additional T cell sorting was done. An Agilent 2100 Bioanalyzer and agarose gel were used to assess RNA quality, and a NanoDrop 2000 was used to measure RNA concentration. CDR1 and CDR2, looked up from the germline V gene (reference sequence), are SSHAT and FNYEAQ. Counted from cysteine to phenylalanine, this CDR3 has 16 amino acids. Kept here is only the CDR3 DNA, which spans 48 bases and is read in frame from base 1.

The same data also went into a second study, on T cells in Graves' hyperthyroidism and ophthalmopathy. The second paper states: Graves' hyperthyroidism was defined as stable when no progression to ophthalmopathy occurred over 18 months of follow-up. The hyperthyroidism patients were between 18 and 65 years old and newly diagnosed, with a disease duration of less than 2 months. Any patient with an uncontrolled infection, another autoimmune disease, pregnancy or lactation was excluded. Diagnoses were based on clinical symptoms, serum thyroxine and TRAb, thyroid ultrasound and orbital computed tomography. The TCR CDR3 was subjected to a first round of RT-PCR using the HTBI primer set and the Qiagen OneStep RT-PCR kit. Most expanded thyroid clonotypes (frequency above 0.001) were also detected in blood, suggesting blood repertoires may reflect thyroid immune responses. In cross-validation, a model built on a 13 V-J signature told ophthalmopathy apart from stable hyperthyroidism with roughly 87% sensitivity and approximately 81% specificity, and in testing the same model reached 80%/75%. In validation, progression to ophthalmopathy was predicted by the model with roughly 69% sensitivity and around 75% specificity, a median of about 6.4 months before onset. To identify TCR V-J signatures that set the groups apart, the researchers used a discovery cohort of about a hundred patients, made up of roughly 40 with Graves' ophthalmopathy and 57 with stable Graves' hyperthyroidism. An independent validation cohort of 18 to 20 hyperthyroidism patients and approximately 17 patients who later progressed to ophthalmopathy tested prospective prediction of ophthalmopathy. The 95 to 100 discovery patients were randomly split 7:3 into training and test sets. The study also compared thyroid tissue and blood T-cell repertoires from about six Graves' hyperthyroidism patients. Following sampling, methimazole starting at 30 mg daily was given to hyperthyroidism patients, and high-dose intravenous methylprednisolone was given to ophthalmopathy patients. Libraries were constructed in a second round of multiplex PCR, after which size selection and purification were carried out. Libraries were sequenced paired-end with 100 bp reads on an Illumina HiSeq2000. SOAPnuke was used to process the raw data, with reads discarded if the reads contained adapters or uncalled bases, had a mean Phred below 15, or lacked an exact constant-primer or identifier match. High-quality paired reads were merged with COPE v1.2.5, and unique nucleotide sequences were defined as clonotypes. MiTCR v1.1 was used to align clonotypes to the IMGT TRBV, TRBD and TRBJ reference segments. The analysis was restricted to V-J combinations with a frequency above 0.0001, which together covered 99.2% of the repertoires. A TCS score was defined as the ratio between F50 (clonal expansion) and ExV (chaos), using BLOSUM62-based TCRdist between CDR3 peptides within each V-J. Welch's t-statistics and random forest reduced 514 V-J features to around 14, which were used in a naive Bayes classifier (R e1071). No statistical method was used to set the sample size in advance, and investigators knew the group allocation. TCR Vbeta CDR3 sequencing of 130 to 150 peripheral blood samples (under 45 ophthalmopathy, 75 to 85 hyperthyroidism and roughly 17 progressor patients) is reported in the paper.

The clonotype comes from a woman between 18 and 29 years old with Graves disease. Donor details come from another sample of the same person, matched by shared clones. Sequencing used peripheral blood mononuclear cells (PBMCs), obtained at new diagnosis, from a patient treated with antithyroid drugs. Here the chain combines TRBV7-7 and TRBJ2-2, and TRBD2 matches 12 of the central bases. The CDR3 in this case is CASSPMTSGSAGELFF. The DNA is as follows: TGTGCTAGCAGCCCAATGACTAGCGGGAGTGCCGGGGAGCTGTTTTTT.